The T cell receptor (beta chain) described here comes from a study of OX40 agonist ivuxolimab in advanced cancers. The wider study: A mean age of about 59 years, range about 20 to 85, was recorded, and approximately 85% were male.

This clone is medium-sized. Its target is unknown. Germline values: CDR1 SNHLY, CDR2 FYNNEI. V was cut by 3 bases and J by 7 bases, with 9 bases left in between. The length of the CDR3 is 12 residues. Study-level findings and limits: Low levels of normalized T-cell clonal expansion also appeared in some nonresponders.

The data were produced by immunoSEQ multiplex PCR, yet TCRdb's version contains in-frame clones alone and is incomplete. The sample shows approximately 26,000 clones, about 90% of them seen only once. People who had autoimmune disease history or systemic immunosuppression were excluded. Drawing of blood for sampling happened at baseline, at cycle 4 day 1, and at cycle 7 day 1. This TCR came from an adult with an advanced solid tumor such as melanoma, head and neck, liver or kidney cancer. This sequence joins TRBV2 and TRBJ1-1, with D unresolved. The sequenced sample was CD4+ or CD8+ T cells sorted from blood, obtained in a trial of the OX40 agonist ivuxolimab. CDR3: CASSEEGFEAFF. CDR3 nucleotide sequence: TGTGCCAGCAGTGAGGAAGGTTTTGAAGCTTTCTTT.